This T cell receptor beta chain was captured in a study of T cells in Graves' hyperthyroidism and ophthalmopathy. Study results and caveats: In simple terms, a model built on 13 V-J features told ophthalmopathy apart from stable hyperthyroidism. Most expanded thyroid clonotypes above 0.001 recurred in blood.

Researchers barred patients who had uncontrolled infection, other autoimmune disease, pregnancy or lactation. Diagnoses rested on clinical symptoms, serum thyroxine and TRAb, thyroid ultrasound and orbital computed tomography. This clonotype came up a few times. Its antigen remains unknown. Germline CDR1 SGHTA, CDR2 FQGTGA. This CDR3 region has 16 residues. The junction had 7 bases not matched to a gene; V was cut back by 5 bases and J by 1 base. There were TCR beta CDR3 regions amplified from RNA transcripts. The TCR CDR3 was amplified in a first-round RT-PCR using the HTBI primer set. Each CDR3 protein gets one entry after TCRdb re-called the multiplex PCR reads with MiXCR. The data contain almost 600,000 distinct CDR3 sequences, approximately 44% of them seen just once; the ten biggest clones take up roughly 8.2%.

The sequencing input was peripheral blood or thyroid tissue (not recorded which). V and J are TRBV7-3 and TRBJ2-3, with 9 positions matching TRBD1. The receptor comes from a woman in her late teens or twenties with Graves' hyperthyroidism. CDR3 in DNA: TGTGCCAGCAGCCCGTCGGGACAGGGCGGCACAGATACGCAGTATTTT. Its translation is CASSPSGQGGTDTQYF.